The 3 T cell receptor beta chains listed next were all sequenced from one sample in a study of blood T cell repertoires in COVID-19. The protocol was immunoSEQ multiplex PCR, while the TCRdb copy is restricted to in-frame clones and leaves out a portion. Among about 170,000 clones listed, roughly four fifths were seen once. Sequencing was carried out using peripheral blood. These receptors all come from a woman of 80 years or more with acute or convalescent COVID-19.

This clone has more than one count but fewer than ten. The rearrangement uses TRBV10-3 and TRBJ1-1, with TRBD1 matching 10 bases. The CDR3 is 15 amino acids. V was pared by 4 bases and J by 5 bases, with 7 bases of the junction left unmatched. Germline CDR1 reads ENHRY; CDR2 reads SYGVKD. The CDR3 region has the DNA TGTGCCATCAGTGGGGGGGACAGGGGCGGAACTGAAGCTTTCTTT. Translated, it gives CAISGGDRGGTEAFF.

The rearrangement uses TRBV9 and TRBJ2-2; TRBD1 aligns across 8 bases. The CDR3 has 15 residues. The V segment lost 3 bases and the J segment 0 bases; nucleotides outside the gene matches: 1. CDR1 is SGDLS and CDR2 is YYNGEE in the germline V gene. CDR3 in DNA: TGTGCCAGCAGCGCAGGGGGCTCGAACACCGGGGAGCTGTTTTTT. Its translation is CASSAGGSNTGELFF.

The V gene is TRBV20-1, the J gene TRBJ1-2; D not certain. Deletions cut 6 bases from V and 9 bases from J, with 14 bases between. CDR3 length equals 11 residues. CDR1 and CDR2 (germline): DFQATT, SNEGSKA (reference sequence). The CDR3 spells CSAYNPDSYTF. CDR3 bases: TGCAGTGCCTACAATCCCGACAGCTACACCTTC.